This T cell receptor (beta chain) was observed in a study of control samples from healthy donors and cancer patients. This clone was seen once. Produced via immunoSEQ multiplex PCR; TCRdb's table is partial and in-frame only. The sample has tens of thousands of clones, roughly 95% seen once. This CDR3 has 16 residues. CDR1 is SGHVS and CDR2 is FNYEAQ in the germline V gene. V gave up 1 base and J gave up 5 bases, with 14 bases separating them. Material for sequencing was blood. The sequence derives from a man in his 60s in good health. This chain joins TRBV7-6 and TRBJ1-4, with D possibly TRBD1 on 6 matching bases. The CDR3 spells CASSLEGGGLNEKLFF. The CDR3 region has the DNA TGTGCCAGCAGCTTAGAGGGGGGGGGACTCAATGAAAAACTGTTTTTT.